A single sample is the source of the 24 T cell receptor beta chains below, sequenced in a study of beta chain features in type 1 diabetes. Points from the study as a whole: Moderately but significantly shorter TCRB CDR3s were found in Type 1 diabetes patients in all four CD4+ subsets.

No antigen has been identified for these receptors. Expressed TCRB transcripts were sequenced because the isolated RNA had all been reverse transcribed beforehand. This table comes from immunoSEQ multiplex PCR, and its TCRdb copy is limited to in-frame clones, with some not included. The sample yields 300,000 to 450,000 clones, over 8.5% seen once. The sequencing input was central memory CD4+ T cells from blood. The receptors shown here come from a man younger than 45 with type 1 diabetes.

This clone has only a few counts. This chain uses TRBV29-1 with TRBJ2-2; 7 nucleotides agree with TRBD1. The CDR3 runs 16 residues. J was trimmed by 0 bases and V by 6 bases; bases with no gene match: 10. Germline loops: CDR1 SQVTM, CDR2 ANQGSEA. CDR3 protein: CSVPRDSVANTGELFF. CDR3 coding DNA: TGCAGCGTCCCCCGGGACAGTGTCGCGAACACCGGGGAGCTGTTTTTT.

This clone was found a few times. The same CDR3 also results from other DNA sequences found in this sample. The chain employs TRBV28 and TRBJ2-1; possibly TRBD1 for D (5 bases). This CDR3 is 15 amino acids long. Trimming left V 3 bases short and J 0 bases short, with 9 bases between. CDR1 is MDHEN, CDR2 SYDVKM, per germline. DNA for the CDR3: TGTGCCAGCAGTTTCGCAGGGAACTCCTACAATGAGCAGTTCTTC. It encodes CASSFAGNSYNEQFF. The variable domain in full, completed from reference TRBV28 and TRBJ2-1, reads DVKVTQSSRYLVKRTGEKVFLECVQDMDHENMFWYRQDPGLGLRLIYFSYDVKMKEKGDIPEGYSVSREKKERFSLILESASTNQTSMYLCASSFAGNSYNEQFFGPGTRLTVL.

This clone was detected ten times or more. The rearrangement joins TRBV23-1 to TRBJ2-3, with D possibly called TRBD1 or TRBD2 (5 bases each). TRBV23-1 has ORF status, its function being uncertain. Trimming took 9 bases from V and 3 from J, leaving 10 bases between them. This CDR3 has 12 residues. The CDR3 loop reads CARIGGTDTQYF. The CDR3 DNA follows: TGCGCCAGGATTGGGGGAACAGATACGCAGTATTTT.

This clone was detected a few times. V and J are TRBV28 and TRBJ1-2; TRBD1 agrees at 7 bases. CDR1 MDHEN and CDR2 SYDVKM come from the germline V gene. The CDR3 contains 15 residues. The V segment lost 6 bases and the J segment 3 bases; nucleotides outside the gene matches: 10. CDR3 in amino acids: CASRRTGVWDYGYTF. In nucleotides, the CDR3 is TGTGCCAGCAGGCGTACAGGGGTTTGGGACTATGGCTACACCTTC.

V gene TRBV6-1 combines with J gene TRBJ1-5; D ambiguous. Trimming removed 2 bases at V and 4 bases at J, with 9 bases between. Germline CDR1 MNHNS, CDR2 SASEGT. This CDR3 has 14 amino acids. CDR3 in DNA: TGTGCCAGCAGTGAAAGGGCGGGGAATCAGCCCCAGCATTTT. Translation gives CASSERAGNQPQHF.

The chain carries TRBV5-1 and TRBJ1-2; D gene uncertain. The germline CDR1 and CDR2 sequences are SGHRS and YFSETQ. Trimming took 0 bases from V and 4 from J, leaving 7 bases between them. This CDR3 comprises 13 residues. The DNA of the CDR3 is TGCGCCAGCAGCTTGGACAGAACCTATGGCTACACCTTC. Translated: CASSLDRTYGYTF.

This clone appeared many times. The chain uses TRBV11-2 and TRBJ2-6; D is undetermined. The CDR3 runs to 17 residues. V was pared by 5 bases and J by 8 bases, with 22 bases between. The germline CDR1 and CDR2 sequences are SGHAT and FQNNGV. CDR3 in amino acids: CASSLQASTSVSNVLTF. CDR3 bases: TGTGCCAGCAGCCTGCAGGCCTCTACCTCTGTATCCAACGTCCTGACTTTC.

There are many counts of this clone. The chain carries TRBV21-1 and TRBJ2-1; whether TRBD2, the table's D call, matches the DNA was not checked. TRBV21-1 is a documented pseudogene. The CDR3 has 14 residues. In nucleotides, the CDR3 is TGTGCCAGCAGCAATTCCCGCCCCTGGAGTGAGCAGTTCTTC. Its translation: CASSNSRPWSEQFF.

This clone was detected a few times. Other DNA variants within this sample encode the same CDR3. The V gene is TRBV9, the J gene TRBJ2-5, with TRBD1 identical over 7 bases. Germline values: CDR1 SGDLS, CDR2 YYNGEE. The CDR3 sequence is 13 residues long. V lost 0 bases, J lost 4 bases, and 0 bases stayed unmatched. The CDR3 reads CASSVGQGETQYF. The CDR3 DNA reads as TGTGCCAGCAGCGTAGGACAGGGAGAGACCCAGTACTTC.

This clone has only a few counts. The V gene is TRBV15, the J gene TRBJ1-2, with 10 bases aligning to TRBD1. Germline assignment: CDR1 LNHNV and CDR2 YYDKDF (reference sequence). After removal of 7 bases from V and 0 bases from J, the junction contained 5 bases not matched to a gene. The CDR3 runs 15 residues. DNA of the CDR3: TGTGCCACCACCCGGACAGGGGGGACTAACTATGGCTACACCTTC. This translates into CATTRTGGTNYGYTF.

This clone was seen a few times. V gene TRBV6-5 combines with J gene TRBJ1-5; possible D gene TRBD1, 5 bases. Germline lookup yields CDR1 MNHEY and CDR2 SVGAGI. Trimming removed 7 bases from V and 1 base from J, with 14 bases in between. This CDR3 has 15 residues. CDR3 in amino acids: CASKVLSGSNQPQHF. In DNA form, the CDR3 reads TGTGCCAGCAAAGTCCTCTCAGGGAGCAATCAGCCCCAGCATTTT.

This chain joins TRBV7-2 and TRBJ2-7; TRBD1 might be the D (5 bases). This CDR3 is 15 amino acids long. V gave up 4 bases and J gave up 6 bases, with 19 bases separating them. Germline assignment: CDR1 SGHTA and CDR2 FQGNSA. This CDR3 reads CASSSAQGWEGEQYF. CDR3 DNA: TGTGCCAGCAGCTCCGCCCAGGGCTGGGAAGGCGAGCAGTACTTC. Combining the CDR3 with reference TRBV7-2 and TRBJ2-7 gives the whole variable domain GAGVSQSPSNKVTEKGKDVELRCDPISGHTALYWYRQSLGQGLEFLIYFQGNSAPDKSGLPSDRFSAERTGGSVSTLTIQRTQQEDSAVYLCASSSAQGWEGEQYFGPGTRLTVT.

This clone was detected many times. The chain has TRBV4-1 and TRBJ2-6; no firm D call. CDR1 is MGHRA, CDR2 YSYEKL, per germline. This CDR3 has 16 amino acids. The V end was cut by 3 bases, the J end by 3 bases, with 12 bases between. CDR3 loop: CASSHFAGRGANVLTF. DNA of the CDR3: TGCGCCAGCAGCCATTTTGCCGGGCGTGGGGCCAACGTCCTGACTTTC.

V usage is TRBV5-1 and J usage is TRBJ2-7; perhaps TRBD1 as D (6 bases). The CDR3 extends over 13 amino acids. CDR1 SGHRS and CDR2 YFSETQ come from the germline V gene. Trimming shortened V by 4 bases and J by 3 bases, and 11 bases separated the two germline ends. In DNA, the CDR3 is TGCGCCAGCAGCCCCGGACAGTTCTACGAGCAGTACTTC. Protein product: CASSPGQFYEQYF.

The chain links TRBV7-9 to TRBJ2-3; no clear D gene. The ends were cut back, 7 bases at V and 6 bases at J, with 20 bases in the middle. The CDR3 totals 15 residues. CDR1 and CDR2 from the germline V gene are SEHNR and FQNEAQ (reference sequence). CDR3 DNA sequence: TGTGCCAGCACCCCCCTTGTACACTTGGGGGATACGCAGTATTTT. It translates to CASTPLVHLGDTQYF.

The rearrangement uses TRBV5-1 and TRBJ2-7, with D perhaps TRBD1 (6 bases). Per the germline V gene, CDR1 is SGHRS and CDR2 is YFSETQ. Trimming took off 0 bases at V and 2 bases at J, with 21 bases between the two ends. This CDR3 contains 18 residues. DNA of the CDR3: TGCGCCAGCAGCTTGGCGAGTCGTGTTTTGGACAGCCCCTACGAGCAGTACTTC. This encodes CASSLASRVLDSPYEQYF.

The genes are TRBV7-2 and TRBJ2-7; the D is unclear. Germline loops: CDR1 SGHTA, CDR2 FQGNSA. Trimming stripped 0 bases from V and 3 bases from J, with 15 bases between. CDR3 length: 16 residues. CDR3: CASSLAGSGGYYEQYF. Written as DNA, the CDR3 is TGTGCCAGCAGCTTAGCGGGTTCGGGCGGCTACTACGAGCAGTACTTC.

This chain links TRBV29-1 with TRBJ2-7; 10 bases agree with TRBD2. The CDR3 is 13 residues long. The germline gives CDR1 SQVTM, CDR2 ANQGSEA. J was trimmed by 7 bases and V by 4 bases; bases with no gene match: 7. CDR3 loop: CSVVAGGLREQYF. In nucleotides, the CDR3 is TGCAGCGTTGTAGCGGGAGGTCTGCGAGAGCAGTACTTC.

V and J are TRBV29-1 and TRBJ1-1; D unresolved. In germline, CDR1 is SQVTM, CDR2 ANQGSEA. V was shortened by 6 bases and J by 2 bases, with 13 bases between the two germline ends. CDR3 length: 13 amino acids. The CDR3 DNA reads as TGCAGCGTCACTCCGGGATACAACACTGAAGCTTTCTTT. Translation: CSVTPGYNTEAFF.

This chain joins TRBV29-1 and TRBJ1-1, with D possibly matching TRBD1 (5 bases). Trimming shortened V by 5 bases and J by 8 bases, and 15 bases separated the two germline ends. CDR1 and CDR2 from the germline V gene are SQVTM and ANQGSEA. The length of the CDR3 is 12 residues. The CDR3 region has the DNA TGCAGCGTTACCTACCCGGGACGGGAAGCTTTCTTT. This codes for CSVTYPGREAFF.

This clone was detected a few times. The V gene is TRBV4-2, the J gene TRBJ2-7; D gene uncertain. The CDR3 has 16 amino acids. Deletions cut 2 bases from V and 4 bases from J, with 18 bases between. From germline, CDR1 is LGHNA and CDR2 YNFKEQ. The CDR3 loop is CASSQRPDRGEYEQYF. The CDR3 DNA reads TGTGCCAGCAGCCAACGCCCAGATAGAGGAGAATACGAGCAGTACTTC.

The table lists this clone with a few counts. V gene TRBV28 combines with J gene TRBJ1-5, with D uncertain. Per germline, CDR1 MDHEN and CDR2 SYDVKM. The CDR3 sequence is 13 residues long. V was trimmed by 8 bases and J by 5 bases, leaving 13 bases between them. The CDR3 reads CASERGEDQPQHF. CDR3 nucleotide sequence: TGTGCCAGCGAGCGCGGTGAGGATCAGCCCCAGCATTTT.

This clone was counted a few times. The rearrangement links TRBV14 to TRBJ1-5, with D unresolved. The CDR3 is 15 residues long. Deletions cut 4 bases from V and 0 bases from J, with 10 bases between. Germline V CDR1 and CDR2: SGHDN, FVKESK. The DNA of the CDR3 is TGTGCCAGCAGCCCTTACCGACGTAGCAATCAGCCCCAGCATTTT. Translating gives CASSPYRRSNQPQHF.

In the case of this clone: A junction end diverges from the germline sequence, so it may reflect a read error. Other nucleotide sequences from this sample produce the same CDR3. The J gene is TRBJ2-5, the V gene TRBV7-7; D may correspond to TRBD1 or TRBD2 (5 bases each). The CDR3 spans 15 residues. Germline CDR1 reads SSHAT; CDR2 reads FNYEAQ (reference sequence). CDR3 residues: CASSLGTAYQETQYF. As DNA, the CDR3 is TGTGCTAGCAGCCTGGGGACGGCGTACCAAGAGACCCAGTACTTC.